These 32 T cell receptor beta chains came from one sample sequenced in a study of cytomegalovirus exposure and HLA in healthy donors. The study ran its PCR with 60 Vbeta and 13 Jbeta primers. Using immunoSEQ multiplex PCR, the repertoire was profiled, and TCRdb retains in-frame clones only, with some absent. The sample lists around 110,000 clones; about 81% were seen once. The specimen sequenced was PBMCs. Receptors were obtained from a man aged 25-45 years in good health and CMV-seropositive.

This rearrangement joins TRBV7-7 to TRBJ2-5; D perhaps matches TRBD2 (7 bases). The V and J ends lost 4 bases and 4 bases respectively, with 16 bases between them. CDR1 and CDR2 (germline): SSHAT, FNYEAQ (reference sequence). The CDR3 has 15 amino acids. The CDR3 loop is CASSSGGGGLETQYF. CDR3 sequence (DNA): TGTGCCAGCAGCTCAGGAGGGGGGGGGCTAGAGACCCAGTACTTC.

V and J are TRBV27 and TRBJ1-1; maybe TRBD1 (5 bases). Germline loops: CDR1 MNHEY, CDR2 SMNVEV (reference sequence). The CDR3 is made up of 15 amino acids. The germline V and J ends were trimmed by 4 bases and 5 bases, with 17 bases remaining between them. The CDR3 sequence is CASSSFGADRTEAFF. The CDR3 nucleotides are TGTGCCAGCAGTTCGTTTGGGGCCGATCGGACTGAAGCTTTCTTT.

V is TRBV6-5 and J is TRBJ2-2, with D tentatively TRBD2 (6 bases). This CDR3 has 14 residues. Germline V CDR1 and CDR2: MNHEY, SVGAGI. V lost 8 bases and J 0 bases, leaving 10 bases between the germline ends. The CDR3 sequence is CASRDFPNTGELFF. The DNA of the CDR3 is TGTGCCAGCCGGGACTTTCCGAACACCGGGGAGCTGTTTTTT.

The rearrangement links TRBV6-5 to TRBJ1-6; D not certain. Germline lookup yields CDR1 MNHEY and CDR2 SVGAGI. The ends were cut back, 2 bases at V and 6 bases at J, with 5 bases in the middle. The CDR3 runs 13 residues. CDR3 loop: CASSYDTNSPLHF. The CDR3 region has the DNA TGTGCCAGCAGTTACGACACTAATTCACCCCTCCACTTT.

This chain uses TRBV5-4 with TRBJ2-1; TRBD1 agrees at 8 bases. Germline CDR1 reads SGHNT; CDR2 reads YYREEE (reference sequence). The CDR3 consists of 15 residues. Losses at the gene ends were 4 bases for V and 7 bases for J; bases not matched to a gene: 10. CDR3 nucleotides: TGTGCCAGCAGCCCCGCCCGGACAGGGCCTAATGAGCAGTTCTTC. Translating it yields CASSPARTGPNEQFF.

In this sample, this clone turned up a few times. The chain joins TRBV11-2 to TRBJ2-7; TRBD2 might be the D (5 bases). The CDR3 is 11 residues long. Germline assignment: CDR1 SGHAT and CDR2 FQNNGV. Trimming removed 8 bases at V and 2 bases at J, with 7 bases between. The CDR3 region is CASAEAYEQYF. DNA for the CDR3: TGTGCCAGCGCGGAGGCCTACGAGCAGTACTTC.

This clone was seen a single time. The V call is TRBV10-3, the J call TRBJ2-1, with 7 positions matching TRBD1. The CDR3 spans 15 residues. The V segment lost 3 bases and the J segment 0 bases; nucleotides outside the gene matches: 2. Per germline, CDR1 ENHRY and CDR2 SYGVKD. CDR3 sequence (DNA): TGTGCCATCAGTGACCGGACAGGCTCCTACAATGAGCAGTTCTTC. Translated, it gives CAISDRTGSYNEQFF.

The chain carries TRBV6-1 and TRBJ1-5, with 7 bases aligning to TRBD1. The CDR3 spans 16 residues. Unmatched junction bases numbered 7, after V lost 4 bases and J lost 1 base. Looked up from germline, CDR1 is MNHNS and CDR2 is SASEGT. In nucleotides, the CDR3 is TGTGCCAGCAGTGTCCAACACAGGGGCAGCAATCAGCCCCAGCATTTT. The encoded protein is CASSVQHRGSNQPQHF.

This clone appeared a few times. The chain has TRBV19 and TRBJ2-7; D possibly corresponds to TRBD2 (7 bases). CDR1 is LNHDA and CDR2 is SQIVND in the germline V gene (reference sequence). The CDR3 is 14 amino acids. V gave up 5 bases and J gave up 3 bases, with 14 bases separating them. CDR3 sequence: CASSLRGAGYEQYF. CDR3 nucleotide sequence: TGTGCCAGTAGTCTTCGGGGGGCGGGCTACGAGCAGTACTTC.

A few counts support this clone. This chain uses TRBV6-5 with TRBJ2-7, with D possibly TRBD2 on 5 matching bases. The CDR3 contains 13 residues. CDR1 is MNHEY and CDR2 is SVGAGI in the germline V gene. V lost 2 bases and J lost 5, with 10 bases in between. CDR3 sequence reads: CASSYGGIDEQYF. CDR3 DNA sequence: TGTGCCAGCAGTTACGGAGGTATTGACGAGCAGTACTTC.

The rearrangement uses TRBV6-1 and TRBJ1-4, with D possibly being TRBD1 (6 bases). There are 14 residues in the CDR3. Looked up from germline, CDR1 is MNHNS and CDR2 is SASEGT. V shed 1 base and J shed 4 bases, with 7 bases lying between them. CDR3 in DNA: TGTGCCAGCAGTGAAGTACAGGGTAATGAAAAACTGTTTTTT. The encoded protein is CASSEVQGNEKLFF.

This chain links TRBV18 with TRBJ1-3; TRBD1 agrees at 8 bases. CDR3 size: 14 residues. Germline lookup yields CDR1 KGHSH and CDR2 LQKENI. V gave up 8 bases and J gave up 2 bases; unmatched junction bases: 5. CDR3 sequence reads: CASPQDRAGNTIYF. The CDR3 nucleotides read TGTGCCAGCCCACAGGACAGGGCTGGAAACACCATATATTTT.

The sample holds a few counts of this clone. The junction departs from germline at one end; a sequencing error may be responsible. The chain combines TRBV6-1 with TRBJ2-6; a weak D match, TRBD2 (5 bases). CDR1 is MNHNS, CDR2 SASEGT, per germline. The CDR3 has 12 residues. CDR3: CASSRESNGLTF. The CDR3 DNA follows: TGTGCCAGCAGTCGGGAATCCAACGGCCTGACTTTC.

The J gene is TRBJ2-1, the V gene TRBV6-5, with D tentatively TRBD2 (5 bases). The CDR3 sequence is 15 residues long. CDR1 is MNHEY and CDR2 is SVGAGI in the germline V gene. V was pared by 5 bases and J by 0 bases, with 11 bases between. The CDR3 bases are TGTGCCAGCAGTGGACTGGCTGCCTCCTACAATGAGCAGTTCTTC. This codes for CASSGLAASYNEQFF.

The J gene is TRBJ2-4, the V gene TRBV4-1, with 7 positions matching TRBD1. Germline CDR1 and CDR2: MGHRA and YSYEKL. The junction had 3 bases not matched to a gene; V was cut back by 0 bases and J by 1 base. The CDR3 spans 16 residues. CDR3 nucleotides: TGCGCCAGCAGCCAAGAAAGGGGGCGCGCCAAAAACATTCAGTACTTC. This gives the protein CASSQERGRAKNIQYF.

The chain has TRBV4-2 and TRBJ2-1; D unclear. Deletions cut 0 bases from V and 7 bases from J, with 13 bases between. This CDR3 comprises 15 residues. Germline V lookup: CDR1 LGHNA, CDR2 YNFKEQ. This chain's CDR3 is CASSQEYIVVNEQFF. The CDR3 nucleotides read TGTGCCAGCAGCCAAGAATATATAGTCGTGAATGAGCAGTTCTTC.

The rearrangement joins TRBV5-5 to TRBJ2-5; TRBD1 is a possible D gene (6 bases). The germline V and J ends were trimmed by 2 bases and 0 bases, with 14 bases remaining between them. The CDR3 consists of 16 residues. CDR1 is SGHKS, CDR2 YYEKEE, per germline (reference sequence). CDR3 coding DNA: TGTGCCAGCAGCTTCAATGGCAGGGGATACCAAGAGACCCAGTACTTC. Translation gives CASSFNGRGYQETQYF. The whole variable domain, remainder taken from reference TRBV5-5 and TRBJ2-5, is DAGVTQSPTHLIKTRGQQVTLRCSPISGHKSVSWYQQVLGQGPQFIFQYYEKEERGRGNFPDRFSARQFPNYSSELNVNALLLGDSALYLCASSFNGRGYQETQYFGPGTRLLVL.

V and J are TRBV5-1 and TRBJ2-1, with 10 bases that match TRBD2. The CDR3 sequence is 18 residues long. Germline values: CDR1 SGHRS, CDR2 YFSETQ. J was trimmed by 6 bases and V by 0 bases; bases with no gene match: 12. DNA of the CDR3: TGCGCCAGCAGCTTGGCCGCTAGCGGGGGCCTACGGATCAATGAGCAGTTCTTC. This sequence encodes CASSLAASGGLRINEQFF. The complete variable domain, with remaining parts taken from reference TRBV5-1 and TRBJ2-1, reads KAGVTQTPRYLIKTRGQQVTLSCSPISGHRSVSWYQQTPGQGLQFLFEYFSETQRNKGNFPGRFSGRQFSNSRSEMNVSTLELGDSALYLCASSLAASGGLRINEQFFGPGTRLTVL.

The genes are TRBV4-1 and TRBJ2-5; 8 bases agree with TRBD1. Germline V gene sequence: CDR1 MGHRA, CDR2 YSYEKL. Trimming cost V 2 bases and J 4 bases; bases outside gene matches: 6. The CDR3 totals 15 residues. CDR3 region: CASSQTGTGPETQYF. The CDR3 DNA is TGCGCCAGCAGCCAAACCGGGACAGGTCCAGAGACCCAGTACTTC.

The chain combines TRBV19 with TRBJ1-5, with TRBD1 matching 9 bases. Germline CDR1 and CDR2: LNHDA and SQIVND (reference sequence). This CDR3 is 17 amino acids long. J was trimmed by 0 bases and V by 3 bases; bases with no gene match: 6. Here the CDR3 reads CASSIGQGTYSNQPQHF. CDR3 bases: TGTGCCAGTAGTATCGGACAGGGGACATATAGCAATCAGCCCCAGCATTTT.

This clone has just a few counts. J is TRBJ1-2 and V is TRBV30; no clear D gene. The CDR3 length is 13 residues. Per germline, CDR1 GTSNPN and CDR2 SVGIG (reference sequence). Trimming shortened V by 3 bases and J by 4 bases, and 12 bases separated the two germline ends. The CDR3 DNA is TGTGCCTGGAGCCCGAATCCCGGCTATGGCTACACCTTC. Protein sequence: CAWSPNPGYGYTF.

The table lists this clone with a few counts. Here the CDR3 DNA reads TGTGCCAGTAGTAAGCGGGGGGGTTCTCTAGGGTATGAGCAGTTCTTC. This codes for CASSKRGGSLGYEQFF. The chain carries TRBV19 and TRBJ2-1; 10 bases match TRBD2. V lost 4 bases, J lost 8 bases, and 11 bases stayed unmatched. Germline V lookup: CDR1 LNHDA, CDR2 SQIVND (reference sequence). The CDR3 has 16 amino acids.

The rearrangement links TRBV10-3 to TRBJ2-1; 14 bases map to TRBD2. After removal of 9 bases from V and 7 bases from J, the junction contained 11 bases not matched to a gene. CDR1 ENHRY and CDR2 SYGVKD come from the germline V gene. This CDR3 contains 16 residues. CDR3 amino acids: CAINPGLAGETNEQFF. Here the CDR3 DNA reads TGTGCCATAAACCCGGGACTAGCGGGGGAGACTAATGAGCAGTTCTTC.

The CDR3 is CSVEHWISGYGYTF. The DNA of the CDR3 is TGCAGCGTTGAACACTGGATTTCAGGCTATGGCTACACCTTC. The chain employs TRBV29-1 and TRBJ1-2; D is unresolved. The ends were cut back, 2 bases at V and 4 bases at J, with 14 bases in the middle. The CDR3 contains 14 residues. Germline loops: CDR1 SQVTM, CDR2 ANQGSEA.

Sample share makes this clone medium-sized. The chain carries TRBV25-1 and TRBJ1-6; 9 nucleotides line up with TRBD1. There are 15 residues in the CDR3. The V and J ends lost 3 bases and 5 bases, in that order; junction bases with no gene match: 2. Germline CDR1 reads MGHDK; CDR2 reads SYGVNS. CDR3 in amino acids: CASSDRDRDNSPLHF. CDR3 sequence (DNA): TGTGCCAGCAGTGACCGGGACAGGGATAATTCACCCCTCCACTTT.

This rearrangement joins TRBV5-1 to TRBJ2-5; TRBD2 aligns across 15 bases. CDR3 length: 16 amino acids. Trimming cost V 4 bases and J 1 base; bases outside gene matches: 2. Germline CDR1 is SGHRS and CDR2 is YFSETQ. CDR3 in amino acids: CASSGTSGGPQETQYF. CDR3 coding DNA: TGCGCCAGCAGCGGGACTAGCGGGGGGCCCCAAGAGACCCAGTACTTC.

About this clone itself: Other DNA sequences in this sample translate to the same CDR3. The chain carries TRBV5-1 and TRBJ2-5; D may be TRBD1 (6 bases). The CDR3 contains 13 residues. Deletions cut 4 bases from V and 0 bases from J, with 7 bases between. In germline, CDR1 is SGHRS, CDR2 YFSETQ. In nucleotides, the CDR3 is TGCGCCAGCAGCAGGGACAACCAAGAGACCCAGTACTTC. Translating gives CASSRDNQETQYF.

The rearrangement uses TRBV7-9 and TRBJ1-6; a weak D match, TRBD1 (6 bases). The CDR3 sequence is 14 residues long. Germline CDR1 is SEHNR and CDR2 is FQNEAQ (reference sequence). V was trimmed by 5 bases and J by 7 bases, leaving 12 bases between them. The CDR3 nucleotides read TGTGCCAGCAGCCCTACAGGGCTAAATTCACCCCTCCACTTT. Translation: CASSPTGLNSPLHF.

This clone occurred once. At one end the junction does not follow the germline gene, possibly because of a read error. The J gene is TRBJ1-2, the V gene TRBV7-9; 9 bases line up with TRBD1. Germline values: CDR1 SEHNR, CDR2 FQNEAQ (reference sequence). The CDR3 is made up of 16 amino acids. The DNA for the CDR3 is TGTTCCAGCAACGAACCGGGACAGGGAGGTTTCGGTGGCTACACCTTC. It translates to CSSNEPGQGGFGGYTF.

The chain uses TRBV12-5 and TRBJ2-5; 15 bases are a match to TRBD2. The tail of the sequence fits TRBJ2-7 better, so the J call may be wrong. Germline V gene sequence: CDR1 LGHNT, CDR2 FRNRAP. The CDR3 is made up of 16 amino acids. The CDR3 sequence: CASGLGTSGGGYEQYF. In DNA form, the CDR3 reads TGTGCTAGTGGTTTGGGGACTAGCGGGGGGGGTTACGAGCAGTACTTC.

The V and J genes are TRBV19 and TRBJ1-1; no clear D gene. This CDR3 has 14 amino acids. Germline loops: CDR1 LNHDA, CDR2 SQIVND (reference sequence). Trimming took off 4 bases at V and 1 base at J, with 10 bases between the two ends. The CDR3 DNA is TGTGCCAGTAGTACCATTTCCGGGAACACTGAAGCTTTCTTT. Encoded protein: CASSTISGNTEAFF. Variable domain in full (rest from reference TRBV19 and TRBJ1-1): DGGITQSPKYLFRKEGQNVTLSCEQNLNHDAMYWYRQDPGQGLRLIYYSQIVNDFQKGDIAEGYSVSREKKESFPLTVTSAQKNPTAFYLCASSTISGNTEAFFGQGTRLTVV.

V and J are TRBV6-5 and TRBJ1-1; D call uncertain. CDR3 length: 14 amino acids. Trimming took 4 bases from V and 4 from J, leaving 13 bases between them. Germline V gene sequence: CDR1 MNHEY, CDR2 SVGAGI. Here the CDR3 DNA reads TGTGCCAGCAGTTTCTTGGGCGAAACCACTGAAGCTTTCTTT. The encoded protein is CASSFLGETTEAFF.